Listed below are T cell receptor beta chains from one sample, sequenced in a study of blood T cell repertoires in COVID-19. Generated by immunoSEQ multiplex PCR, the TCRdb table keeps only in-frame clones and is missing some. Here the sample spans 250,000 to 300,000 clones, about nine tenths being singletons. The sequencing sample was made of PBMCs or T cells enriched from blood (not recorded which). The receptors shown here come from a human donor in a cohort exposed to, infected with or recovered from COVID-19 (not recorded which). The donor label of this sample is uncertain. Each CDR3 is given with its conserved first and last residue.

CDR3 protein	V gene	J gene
CASSQFGQGQETQYF	TRBV16	TRBJ2-5
CASSPLGAGAYNEQFF	TRBV27	TRBJ2-1
CASSITAGRSGANVLTF	TRBV19	TRBJ2-6
CASSSFGGADYGYTF	TRBV19	TRBJ1-2
CASRGPAEAFF	TRBV2	TRBJ1-1
CASSYRTRSPAFF	TRBV6-5	TRBJ1-1
CASSYGTGTYEQYF	TRBV5-5	TRBJ2-7
CASSRSSYEQYF	TRBV2	TRBJ2-7
CASSHPNNSPLHF	TRBV4-1	TRBJ1-6
CACPGQGSEQYF	TRBV2	TRBJ2-7
CASSLIPGGNEQFF	TRBV7-3	TRBJ2-1
CASTIFGKETQYF	TRBV11-1	TRBJ2-5
CASSYGQGLRETQYF	TRBV6-5	TRBJ2-5
CASSVAQDSYEQYF	TRBV9	TRBJ2-7
CASSFQDREGGYTF	TRBV9	TRBJ1-2
CASRGPSGENTGELFF	TRBV9	TRBJ2-2
CASGETPTNEKLFF	TRBV27	TRBJ1-4
CASSQGGGGRTDTEAFF	TRBV4-3	TRBJ1-1
CASSLVSGTYEQYF	TRBV7-2	TRBJ2-7
CASSAQAKGGYTF	TRBV5-8	TRBJ1-2
CASRAASNQPQHF	TRBV7-9	TRBJ1-5
CASGGQDGTDTQYF	TRBV19	TRBJ2-3
CASSLAQGRTEAFF	TRBV11-2	TRBJ1-1
CAILDIWGEAFF	TRBV10-3	TRBJ1-1
CSASGLAGVKETQYF	TRBV20-1	TRBJ2-5
CASSSYLGGQPQHF	TRBV6-2/TRBV6-3	TRBJ1-5
CASSKGEARGPLSTDTQYF	TRBV21-1	TRBJ2-3
CASRSGYSNTGELFF	TRBV5-1	TRBJ2-2
CASSQRQGDSGNTIYF	TRBV23-1	TRBJ1-3
CASSLAWSGGASEQYF	TRBV7-2	TRBJ2-7
CASTLQVLSYEQYF	TRBV2	TRBJ2-7
CAWSVAALNQPQHF	TRBV30	TRBJ1-5
CASSPRQMNTEAFF	TRBV5-4	TRBJ1-1
CASSVGLAGSSYNEQFF	TRBV9	TRBJ2-1
CAWTLTGSSGANVLTF	TRBV30	TRBJ2-6
CASSEEVAGVNEQFF	TRBV6-1	TRBJ2-1
CASSPQGLNTEAFF	TRBV19	TRBJ1-1
CASSQDNLRANTDTQYF	TRBV4-1	TRBJ2-3
CASSPDGRTYNEQFF	TRBV4-3	TRBJ2-1
CASSLGPGQSGGGTEAFF	TRBV5-1	TRBJ1-1
CASSPGGLDYNEQFF	TRBV11-3	TRBJ2-1